This T cell receptor beta chain is drawn from a study of T cell changes during pregnancy in multiple sclerosis. The CDR3 length is 13 residues. Trimming stripped 0 bases from V and 4 bases from J, with 7 bases between. CDR1 and CDR2 (germline): ENHRY, SYGVKD. Details on this clone: Other DNA sequences in the same sample also yield this CDR3.

Profiled with immunoSEQ multiplex PCR; TCRdb holds only in-frame clones, not every one. The profile shows around 64,000 clones, 80% to 95% of them singletons. This specimen consisted of CD4+ T cells from peripheral blood mononuclear cells, obtained after pregnancy. The chain uses TRBV10-3 and TRBJ2-7, with a possible D match to TRBD1 (6 bases). The sequence came from a female donor with multiple sclerosis, enrolled in a pregnancy study. The DNA for the CDR3 is TGTGCCATCAGTGAGTCGGACAGATACGAGCAGTACTTC. Translated, it gives CAISESDRYEQYF.